This entry features one TCR beta chain sequence. Its antigen specificity is not known. Per-base qualities were not stored, and no clone one base away is much larger. Systemically healthy Caucasian individuals from Russia, over 30 in total and aged 6 to 90 years, were included as donors. Each donor gave ten milliliters of peripheral blood, collected into EDTA-treated Vacutainer tubes. Ficoll-Paque density-gradient centrifugation was used to isolate PBMCs, with at least 6.5 million per sample. Trizol reagent was used to extract total RNA from the PBMCs, yielding at least 5 micrograms per sample. Naive CD45RAhigh/CD27high T cell percentages were measured by flow cytometry on a PBMC aliquot from every donor. The data were taken from a study of blood T cells in healthy people across ages (dated by TCRdb to between 2014 and 2016). Describing the broader study: In model experiments, template switching captured roughly one uniquely barcoded TCR beta cDNA molecule for every two T cells. For two donors (one aged 18 to 30 and one aged 80 or older), the study analyzed two additional independent replicas of 1 million unique cDNA reads from the same blood draw. Donors were grouped into four age groups: young (average roughly 17 years), middle-aged (roughly 38), aged (around 60) and long-lived (about 89). Donors of different ages were randomly distributed across sequencing lanes to avoid experimental bias. To track age-related changes in TCR beta repertoire diversity, the study relied on deep sequencing normalized with unique cDNA molecular identifiers. What the authors observed across the whole study: Donor CMV infection status was unknown, potentially confounding age-related changes in expanded clonotypes. There was a strong correlation between observed TCR beta diversity and the percentage of naive T cells measured by flow cytometry. Since profiling was done on bulk unsorted PBMCs, naive and antigen-experienced compartments could not be conclusively compared. As age increased, observed TCR beta diversity per million T cells dropped in a roughly linear way, and a significant reduction was already evident by age 40. Total diversity estimates from one million sequenced T cells were considered lower bounds and underestimates. Compared with the aged group, the long-lived group had more naive CD4+ T cells, fewer expanded clones and increased TCR diversity, a pattern suggesting age selection.

The method was 5' RACE. Sequencing relied on an Illumina HiSeq 2500. A second PCR of roughly 6 to 11 cycles was run with a J-beta primer mix and a sample-barcoded 5' primer. A unique molecular identifier was introduced onto each TCR beta cDNA molecule by a template-switch 5' adaptor carrying 12 random nucleotides. Each sample yielded at least 2.5 million CDR3-containing paired-end reads. All of the RNA was converted into first-strand cDNA using the Mint cDNA synthesis kit, with a TRBC-specific oligonucleotide serving as the primer. Following uracil-DNA glycosylase treatment, all cDNA underwent a first 18-cycle PCR with the universal primers M1SS and BC2_uni_R. Per the original workflow: Each sample was normalized by randomly selecting 1 million high-quality reads, each carrying a distinct molecular identifier. Reads sharing molecular identifiers were discarded rather than binned into consensus sequences. MiTCR, run with a Q25 quality threshold and the strictest error-elimination algorithm, handled CDR3 identification, clonotype clustering and error correction. A nonparametric unseen species model with Euler transformation was used to estimate a lower bound on total TCR beta diversity. The public reads were quality trimmed at Q25 with fastp and then assembled into clones with MiXCR by TCRdb, keeping productive beta chains. Every CDR3 protein is listed once, alongside the most common genes and DNA of its rows. TCRdb's processing, not the authors' own work, is the source of the V and J calls. This sample gives 1.5 million to 2 million distinct CDR3 sequences in total; approximately 28% of them show up just once. The ten largest clones capture roughly 8% of the sample.

Clipping removes 3 bases from V and 7 bases from J, with 14 as the unmatched junction base count. The germline V gene yields SGHRS for CDR1 and YFSETQ for CDR2. CDR3 length: 19 amino acids, cysteine to phenylalanine. The DNA shown is the 57-base CDR3, in frame from base 1. Sequencing used blood. The receptor's source is a woman in her 30s in good health. Recombination linked TRBV5-1 to TRBJ2-1; 15 junctional bases match TRBD2. CDR3 protein: CASSSFGRTSGRASNEQFF. In nucleotides, the sequence is TGCGCCAGCAGCTCGTTCGGCAGGACTAGCGGGAGGGCCTCAAATGAGCAGTTCTTC.